Listed below are T cell receptor beta chains from one sample, sequenced in a study of blood T cell repertoires in COVID-19. Here immunoSEQ multiplex PCR was the method, and the copy in TCRdb shows in-frame clones only, minus some. Here the sample spans about 140,000 clones, about 90% being singletons. The sample consisted of peripheral blood. The receptor source for this set is a man between 45 and 60 years old with active or convalescent COVID-19. CDR3s include the opening cysteine and the closing phenylalanine or tryptophan. D genes are given only for firm matches. Not every row has a clone size; where given, it reads once, few, many or a size class.

D gene: NA; CDR3 length: 13; V gene: TRBV5-1; J gene: TRBJ2-7; clone size: NA; CDR3 DNA: TGCGCCAGCAGCGCAGGGGATATCTACGAGCAGTACTTC; CDR3 protein: CASSAGDIYEQYF
D gene: NA; CDR3 length: 12; V gene: TRBV29-1; J gene: TRBJ2-7; clone size: NA; CDR3 DNA: TGCAGCGTTCTGGAGGGCCGCAACGAGCAGTACTTC; CDR3 protein: CSVLEGRNEQYF
D gene: TRBD2; CDR3 length: 14; V gene: TRBV19; J gene: TRBJ2-2; clone size: NA; CDR3 DNA: TGTGCCAGTAGAAGCGGGACGCGGGGCGGGGAGCTGTTTTTT; CDR3 protein: CASRSGTRGGELFF
D gene: NA; CDR3 length: 13; V gene: TRBV24-1; J gene: TRBJ2-1; clone size: NA; CDR3 DNA: TGTGCCACCAGTGATACTCACTTGAATGAGCAGTTCTTC; CDR3 protein: CATSDTHLNEQFF
D gene: NA; CDR3 length: 15; V gene: TRBV11-1; J gene: TRBJ2-1; clone size: NA; CDR3 DNA: TGTGCCAGCAGCCCGAGACGGGACTCCTACAATGAGCAGTTCTTC; CDR3 protein: CASSPRRDSYNEQFF
D gene: TRBD1; CDR3 length: 16; V gene: TRBV18; J gene: TRBJ2-1; clone size: many; CDR3 DNA: TGTGCCAGCTCACCCAGGACAGGGGGCTACGGAAATGAGCAGTTCTTC; CDR3 protein: CASSPRTGGYGNEQFF
D gene: NA; CDR3 length: 14; V gene: TRBV5-1; J gene: TRBJ2-3; clone size: NA; CDR3 DNA: TGCGCCAGCGGGGTTCAGGGGAGCACAGATACGCAGTATTTT; CDR3 protein: CASGVQGSTDTQYF
D gene: TRBD1; CDR3 length: 13; V gene: TRBV2; J gene: TRBJ2-5; clone size: NA; CDR3 DNA: TGTGCCTCCCGGACAGGGCTGCAGGGGACCCAGTACTTC; CDR3 protein: CASRTGLQGTQYF
D gene: NA; CDR3 length: 16; V gene: TRBV7-6; J gene: TRBJ2-2; clone size: once; CDR3 DNA: TGTGCCAGCAGCTTAGGAGGCGGGCCGAACACCGGGGAGCTGTTTTTT; CDR3 protein: CASSLGGGPNTGELFF
D gene: NA; CDR3 length: 15; V gene: TRBV24-1; J gene: TRBJ1-5; clone size: few; CDR3 DNA: TGTGCCACCAGTGATTCCGGGGGAATAGGTCAGCCCCAGCATTTT; CDR3 protein: CATSDSGGIGQPQHF
D gene: TRBD2; CDR3 length: 16; V gene: TRBV14; J gene: TRBJ2-7; clone size: medium-sized; CDR3 DNA: TGTGCCAGCAGCCAAGAGAGTTATAGCGGGAGGGGCGAGCAGTACTTC; CDR3 protein: CASSQESYSGRGEQYF
D gene: TRBD1; CDR3 length: 16; V gene: TRBV10-3; J gene: TRBJ1-4; clone size: NA; CDR3 DNA: TGTGCCATCAGTGAGTCGGGGACAGGGCCGGGGGAAAAACTGTTTTTT; CDR3 protein: CAISESGTGPGEKLFF
D gene: NA; CDR3 length: 11; V gene: TRBV28; J gene: TRBJ1-4; clone size: NA; CDR3 DNA: TGTGCCAGCTTAGCTAATGAAAAACTGTTTTTT; CDR3 protein: CASLANEKLFF
D gene: NA; CDR3 length: 14; V gene: TRBV11-2; J gene: TRBJ1-2; clone size: NA; CDR3 DNA: TGTGCCAGCAGCTTTCTGTCAAGCAACTATGGCTACACCTTC; CDR3 protein: CASSFLSSNYGYTF
D gene: TRBD1; CDR3 length: 16; V gene: TRBV24-1; J gene: TRBJ2-1; clone size: NA; CDR3 DNA: TGTGCCACTGCGCCTGGAGGGACAGGGGACGGTGGTGAGCAGTTCTTC; CDR3 protein: CATAPGGTGDGGEQFF
D gene: TRBD2; CDR3 length: 20; V gene: TRBV24-1; J gene: TRBJ2-2; clone size: many; CDR3 DNA: TGTGCCACCAGCGATCCCTCGGGCAATGGGGTGCGGGGGAGGACCGGGGAGCTGTTTTTT; CDR3 protein: CATSDPSGNGVRGRTGELFF
D gene: TRBD1; CDR3 length: 14; V gene: TRBV30; J gene: TRBJ2-3; clone size: NA; CDR3 DNA: TGTGCCTGGGATAGACAGGGCATGGGGGATACGCAGTATTTT; CDR3 protein: CAWDRQGMGDTQYF
D gene: TRBD1; CDR3 length: 16; V gene: TRBV28; J gene: TRBJ1-3; clone size: once; CDR3 DNA: TGTGCCAGCAGTCGGAGACAGGGGTACTCTGGAAACACCATATATTTT; CDR3 protein: CASSRRQGYSGNTIYF
D gene: TRBD1; CDR3 length: 13; V gene: TRBV28; J gene: TRBJ1-2; clone size: NA; CDR3 DNA: TGTGCCAGCAGGCCAGGGGGCCCGAGCGGCTACACCTTC; CDR3 protein: CASRPGGPSGYTF
D gene: TRBD1; CDR3 length: 15; V gene: TRBV6-5; J gene: TRBJ1-2; clone size: NA; CDR3 DNA: TGTGCCAGCACCCCGGGACAGGGACGCTCCCAGGGCTACACCTTC; CDR3 protein: CASTPGQGRSQGYTF
D gene: TRBD2; CDR3 length: 13; V gene: TRBV27; J gene: TRBJ2-3; clone size: NA; CDR3 DNA: TGTGCCAGCAGTGCGGGGACTAGAGATACGCAGTATTTT; CDR3 protein: CASSAGTRDTQYF
D gene: TRBD2; CDR3 length: 17; V gene: TRBV7-8; J gene: TRBJ2-7; clone size: NA; CDR3 DNA: TGTGCCAGCAGCTTAGGCCTGCCCGGGACTAGCGTGTACGAGCAGTACTTC; CDR3 protein: CASSLGLPGTSVYEQYF
D gene: NA; CDR3 length: 13; V gene: TRBV28; J gene: TRBJ1-5; clone size: NA; CDR3 DNA: TGTGCCAGCAAAGGACAGAACAATCAGCCCCAGCATTTT; CDR3 protein: CASKGQNNQPQHF
D gene: NA; CDR3 length: 18; V gene: TRBV7-8; J gene: TRBJ2-7; clone size: NA; CDR3 DNA: TGTGCCAGCAGCTTAATAGTCTACAGGCAGGGCAGCTCCTACGAGCAGTACTTC; CDR3 protein: CASSLIVYRQGSSYEQYF
D gene: NA; CDR3 length: 13; V gene: TRBV7-9; J gene: TRBJ1-1; clone size: NA; CDR3 DNA: TGTGCCAGCAGCGATCTCGGGGGAACTGAAGCTTTCTTT; CDR3 protein: CASSDLGGTEAFF
D gene: NA; CDR3 length: 15; V gene: TRBV19; J gene: TRBJ1-4; clone size: NA; CDR3 DNA: TGTGCCAGTGGGCGAACAGGGCACAGTAATGAAAAACTGTTTTTT; CDR3 protein: CASGRTGHSNEKLFF
D gene: TRBD1; CDR3 length: 17; V gene: TRBV24-1; J gene: TRBJ2-5; clone size: NA; CDR3 DNA: TGTGCCACCAGTGCCGTAATCGGACAGGGGGACGGAGAGACCCAGTACTTC; CDR3 protein: CATSAVIGQGDGETQYF
D gene: NA; CDR3 length: 14; V gene: TRBV15; J gene: TRBJ1-6; clone size: NA; CDR3 DNA: TGTGCCACCAGCATCAGGGGCATTAATTCACCCCTCCACTTT; CDR3 protein: CATSIRGINSPLHF
D gene: TRBD1; CDR3 length: 14; V gene: TRBV29-1; J gene: TRBJ2-5; clone size: NA; CDR3 DNA: TGCAGCGTCTATGGACAGGGCCCCCGAGAGACCCAGTACTTC; CDR3 protein: CSVYGQGPRETQYF
D gene: NA; CDR3 length: 15; V gene: TRBV3-1/TRBV3-2; J gene: TRBJ1-2; clone size: once; CDR3 DNA: TGTGCCAGCAGCCAAGTACAGGGAAGGGGCTATGGCTACACCTTC; CDR3 protein: CASSQVQGRGYGYTF
D gene: NA; CDR3 length: 13; V gene: TRBV4-1; J gene: TRBJ2-1; clone size: NA; CDR3 DNA: TGCGCCAGCAGCTCGAGCGTGCTGGGTGAGCAGTTCTTC; CDR3 protein: CASSSSVLGEQFF
D gene: NA; CDR3 length: 15; V gene: TRBV25-1; J gene: TRBJ2-7; clone size: NA; CDR3 DNA: TGTGCCAGCAGTGAATCTGGCCTCAGCTCCTACGAGCAGTACTTC; CDR3 protein: CASSESGLSSYEQYF
D gene: NA; CDR3 length: 19; V gene: TRBV21-1; J gene: TRBJ1-2; clone size: NA; CDR3 DNA: TGTGCCAGCAGCACCAGGACAGCGATCAGCCAAAGTCCTAACTATGGCTACACCTTC; CDR3 protein: CASSTRTAISQSPNYGYTF
D gene: NA; CDR3 length: 13; V gene: TRBV15; J gene: TRBJ1-1; clone size: NA; CDR3 DNA: TGTGCCACCAGCAGAGACGAAGAGACTGAAGCTTTCTTT; CDR3 protein: CATSRDEETEAFF
D gene: TRBD2; CDR3 length: 14; V gene: TRBV14; J gene: TRBJ2-7; clone size: once; CDR3 DNA: TGTGCCAGCAGCGCCCTAGCGGTGAGCAACGAGCAGTACTTC; CDR3 protein: CASSALAVSNEQYF